This T cell receptor beta chain appears in the sequencing data of a study of cytomegalovirus exposure and HLA in healthy donors. The donors were members of the validation cohort, which comprised roughly 120 subjects and was separate from the first cohort of more than 500 subjects. Of note for this clone: Its antigen is unidentified. One end of the junction varies from germline; a read error may be responsible.

Germline V lookup: CDR1 SGHNT, CDR2 YYREEE (reference sequence). This CDR3 region has 11 residues. General study points: It was approximately 170 TCR beta chains that were listed as cytomegalovirus-associated. The tendency of first-cohort TCR clusters to co-occur in the 120 validation repertoires was identified by a subsequent analysis. Most TCR sequences were seen very rarely across donors, but some public TCRs occurred in many.

Sequenced by immunoSEQ multiplex PCR; TCRdb stores in-frame clones only, minus some. The sample includes about 170,000 clones, roughly 89% of them seen just once. The receptor was isolated from a woman aged 25-40 years in good health and CMV-seronegative. Sequenced material: PBMCs. The gene calls are TRBV5-4 and TRBJ2-5, with D unresolved. Written as DNA, the CDR3 is TGTGCCAGCAGCTTGGCCGGTGAAACGAACTTC. As protein: CASSLAGETNF.